The 24 T cell receptor beta chains below were found in one sample sequenced in a study of T cells in Graves' hyperthyroidism and ophthalmopathy. There were TCR beta CDR3 regions amplified from RNA transcripts. HTBI primers were employed in a first-round RT-PCR of the TCR CDR3. TCRdb itself ran the multiplex PCR reads through MiXCR, one entry per CDR3 protein. The table has about 560,000 distinct CDR3 sequences, more than 45% seen once. The sequenced sample consisted of peripheral blood or thyroid tissue (not recorded which). These receptors were collected from a woman under 30 with Graves' hyperthyroidism.

The J gene is TRBJ2-7, the V gene TRBV29-1; the D gene is possibly TRBD1 (5 bases). The CDR3 has 11 amino acids. From germline, CDR1 is SQVTM and CDR2 ANQGSEA. Trimming removed 8 bases from V and 3 bases from J, with 11 bases in between. CDR3 DNA sequence: TGCAGCTTACGACAGCACTACGAGCAGTACTTC. Translated, it gives CSLRQHYEQYF.

The chain links TRBV15 to TRBJ1-1, with 10 bases that match TRBD1. The CDR3 runs 13 residues. CDR1 is LNHNV, CDR2 YYDKDF, per germline (reference sequence). J gave up 3 bases and V 11 bases, and 6 bases lay outside the gene matches. The CDR3 is CARDRGWDTEAFF. The CDR3 nucleotides read TGTGCCCGGGACAGGGGTTGGGACACTGAAGCTTTCTTT.

The V gene is TRBV7-8, the J gene TRBJ2-7; no definite D call. V lost 1 base and J 2 bases, leaving 12 bases between the germline ends. This CDR3 region has 15 residues. The V gene's germline CDR1 is SGHVS and CDR2 FQNEAQ. CDR3 region: CASSLDGHQTYEQYF. CDR3 DNA sequence: TGTGCCAGCAGCTTAGATGGGCACCAAACCTACGAGCAGTACTTC.

This chain joins TRBV25-1 and TRBJ1-6; D might be TRBD1 (5 bases). Germline values: CDR1 MGHDK, CDR2 SYGVNS. This CDR3 spans 14 amino acids. V was trimmed by 1 base and J by 7 bases, leaving 8 bases between them. The CDR3 is CASSEFDSNSPLHF. Here the CDR3 DNA reads TGTGCCAGCAGTGAATTCGACAGCAATTCACCCCTCCACTTT. Using reference TRBV25-1 and TRBJ1-6 for the parts outside the CDR3, the full variable domain is EADIYQTPRYLVIGTGKKITLECSQTMGHDKMYWYQQDPGMELHLIHYSYGVNSTEKGDLSSESTVSRIRTEHFPLTLESARPSHTSQYLCASSEFDSNSPLHFGNGTRLTVT.

The chain employs TRBV2 and TRBJ1-1; no definite D call. V shed 2 bases and J shed 0 bases, with 10 bases lying between them. The CDR3 sequence is 15 residues long. In germline, CDR1 is SNHLY, CDR2 FYNNEI. The chain's CDR3 is CASSEKGIMNTEAFF. CDR3 DNA sequence: TGTGCCAGCAGTGAAAAAGGGATTATGAACACTGAAGCTTTCTTT.

The rearrangement links TRBV12-3 or TRBV12-4 to TRBJ2-7; TRBD1 is a possible D gene (6 bases). Trimming stripped 1 base from V and 3 bases from J, with 10 bases between. CDR3 length equals 14 residues. CDR3 loop: CASSLDRALYEQYF. The CDR3 bases are TGTGCCAGCAGTTTAGACAGGGCCCTCTACGAGCAGTACTTC.

As concerns this clonotype: The conserved closing phenylalanine or tryptophan is absent in this CDR3, likely reflecting a read error. The DNA is left out, because the CDR3 cannot be placed on it with certainty; the CDR3 is given as TCRdb lists it. The rearrangement joins TRBV29-1 to TRBJ2-5; TRBD2, the table's D call, was not compared with the DNA. Germline-derived CDR1 and CDR2 are SQVTM and ANQGSEA. Including both end residues, the CDR3 is 15 amino acids long. The CDR3 spells CSAGEGRAYGYTFGS.

Comments on this clonotype: One end of the junction is discordant with germline, which a read error may explain. The V gene is TRBV2, the J gene TRBJ2-5; 9 bases match TRBD1. Per the germline V gene, CDR1 is SNHLY and CDR2 is FYNNEI. The CDR3 sequence is 16 residues long. The CDR3 nucleotides are TGTGCCACCAGTGATGCGACAGGGGGTATGAGGGAGACCCAGTACTTC. Amino acid sequence: CATSDATGGMRETQYF.

This chain connects TRBV5-4 to TRBJ2-5; 9 nucleotides align to TRBD1. Per germline, CDR1 SGHNT and CDR2 YYREEE (reference sequence). J gave up 1 base and V 4 bases, and 2 bases lay outside the gene matches. This CDR3 contains 14 residues. The CDR3 sequence is CASSQQGAQETQYF. DNA for the CDR3: TGTGCCAGCAGCCAACAGGGGGCCCAAGAGACCCAGTACTTC.

This clonotype appeared a single time. The rearrangement joins TRBV10-3 to TRBJ1-2; the match to TRBD1 covers 7 bases. V shed 3 bases, J shed 3 bases, and the junction held 13 bases outside the gene matches. The germline V gene has CDR1 ENHRY and CDR2 SYGVKD. There are 17 residues in the CDR3. CDR3 coding DNA: TGTGCCATCAGTGAAAGTGTGGCGAGGGGGCGAGACTATGGCTACACCTTC. Its protein is CAISESVARGRDYGYTF.

The V call is TRBV7-2, the J call TRBJ1-1; D possibly corresponds to TRBD1 (6 bases). The CDR3 has 17 residues. Germline CDR1 reads SGHTA; CDR2 reads FQGNSA. Between the trimmed V and J ends, which lost 6 bases and 1 base, there was a span of 21 bases. For the CDR3, the DNA is TGTGCCAGCAGTTTATCCCCTACAGGGCCGTCGAACACTGAAGCTTTCTTT. Its protein is CASSLSPTGPSNTEAFF.

This clonotype showed up just a few times. The chain employs TRBV5-4 and TRBJ1-2; D might be TRBD1 (6 bases). The CDR3 sequence is 15 residues long. Germline CDR1 and CDR2: SGHNT and YYREEE (reference sequence). Trimming shortened V by 0 bases and J by 4 bases, and 13 bases separated the two germline ends. CDR3 loop: CASSLVFGGSYGYTF. The CDR3 nucleotides read TGTGCCAGCAGCTTGGTATTCGGGGGCTCCTATGGCTACACCTTC.

This clonotype was recorded at least ten times. This CDR3 reads CASSVSGDQPQHF. CDR3 coding DNA: TGTGCCAGCAGTGTGTCAGGGGATCAGCCCCAGCATTTT. The chain combines TRBV2 with TRBJ1-5, with a possible D match to TRBD1 (6 bases). The V end was cut by 4 bases, the J end by 5 bases, with 9 bases between. This CDR3 has 13 amino acids. Germline assignment: CDR1 SNHLY and CDR2 FYNNEI.

Notes on this clonotype: A much larger clone lies a single base off, so this may be a read error. This chain joins TRBV10-3 and TRBJ1-5, with D maybe TRBD1 (5 bases). The CDR3 loop spans 15 amino acids. Germline CDR1 and CDR2: ENHRY and SYGVKD. Trimming cost V 5 bases and J 0 bases, with 11 bases left between them. CDR3 DNA sequence: TGTGCCATCAGTTTAGCAGGGTATAGCAATCAGCCCCAGCATTTT. Translation gives CAISLAGYSNQPQHF.

Notes on this clonotype: This may be a read error: a much more frequent sequence differs by one nucleotide. It is likely a read error, because the conserved phenylalanine at the end of the CDR3 is missing. The rearrangement links TRBV29-1 to TRBJ2-5; tentatively, D is TRBD1 (7 bases). The CDR3 has 15 residues. V lost 7 bases to trimming and J lost 5 bases, with 23 bases between them. Germline CDR1 is SQVTM and CDR2 is ANQGSEA. CDR3 nucleotides: TGCAGCGCCAGTTTTCAGGGGGGTATGGCGGAGACCCAGTACCTC. Its protein is CSASFQGGMAETQYL.

This clonotype was found many times. The V gene is TRBV15, the J gene TRBJ2-7; D is possibly TRBD1 or TRBD2 (6 bases each). Deletions cut 0 bases from V and 6 bases from J, with 15 bases between. CDR1 LNHNV and CDR2 YYDKDF come from the germline V gene (reference sequence). The CDR3 is made up of 15 amino acids. DNA of the CDR3: TGTGCCACCAGCAGAGATCTATGGGGGGCAAGCGAGCAGTACTTC. Its protein is CATSRDLWGASEQYF.

The chain recombines TRBV7-8 with TRBJ1-4; D call uncertain. V was pared by 5 bases and J by 8 bases, with 15 bases between. The CDR3 covers 14 residues. Germline V gene lookup returns CDR1 SGHVS and CDR2 FQNEAQ. This CDR3 reads CASSPFPYREKLFF. The DNA for the CDR3 is TGTGCCAGCAGCCCGTTTCCCTATAGGGAAAAACTGTTTTTT.

This clonotype was counted ten times or more. The genes are TRBV10-3 and TRBJ2-6, with D tentatively TRBD2 (6 bases). The germline CDR1 and CDR2 sequences are ENHRY and SYGVKD. This CDR3 spans 16 amino acids. The V gene lost 6 bases and the J gene lost 1 base, with 13 bases spanning the gap. This chain's CDR3 is CAISGTPLSGANVLTF. The CDR3 DNA is TGTGCCATCAGCGGGACTCCCTTATCTGGGGCCAACGTCCTGACTTTC.

The chain uses TRBV7-9 and TRBJ2-5; D may be TRBD1 or TRBD2 (6 bases each). Trimming cost V 5 bases and J 5 bases, with 24 bases left between them. CDR1 is SEHNR and CDR2 is FQNEAQ in the germline V gene (reference sequence). The CDR3 consists of 17 residues. CDR3 bases: TGTGCCAGCAGCCAAGATTTAACGGGGGCGATTCGGGAGACCCAGTACTTC. This encodes CASSQDLTGAIRETQYF.

This clonotype has a single count. A much larger clone differs from this one at a single base, so this may be a read error. The conserved final phenylalanine or tryptophan is absent from the CDR3, which likely points to a read error. This chain joins TRBV10-3 and TRBJ2-2, with D tentatively TRBD1 (6 bases). The V gene lost 6 bases and the J gene lost 0 bases, with 11 bases spanning the gap. The germline CDR1 and CDR2 sequences are ENHRY and SYGVKD. The CDR3 totals 15 residues. The CDR3 nucleotides read TGTGCCATCAGCCTCAGGGGCACGAACACCGGGGAGCTGTTTTCT. The encoded protein is CAISLRGTNTGELFS.

The sample holds a few counts of this clonotype. V gene TRBV5-1 combines with J gene TRBJ1-1; a weak D match, TRBD1 (6 bases). With 5 bases removed from V and 7 bases from J, the gap between germline ends came to 15 bases. This CDR3 comprises 13 residues. Germline lookup yields CDR1 SGHRS and CDR2 YFSETQ. CDR3 region: CASRSLQGNEAFF. CDR3 nucleotides: TGCGCCAGCAGGTCGCTCCAGGGGAATGAAGCTTTCTTT.

A word on this clonotype: The missing conserved phenylalanine or tryptophan at the end of this CDR3 makes a read error likely. The limits of the CDR3 on the DNA are not certain, so only TCRdb's listed CDR3 is given. The V and J genes are TRBV2 and TRBJ1-6; the D call TRBD1 from the table was never checked on the DNA. Both ends counted, the CDR3 spans 10 residues. Germline lookup yields CDR1 SNHLY and CDR2 FYNNEI. CDR3 loop: CASSRDRKNT.

This clonotype came up many times. V usage is TRBV19 and J usage is TRBJ1-2, with no clear D. This CDR3 is built from 12 residues. V was pared by 6 bases and J by 12 bases, with 17 bases between. Germline CDR1 LNHDA, CDR2 SQIVND (reference sequence). CDR3 DNA sequence: TGTGCCAGTAGCAATCACCGCAGCAGCAACACCTTC. Its protein is CASSNHRSSNTF.

The V gene is TRBV29-1, the J gene TRBJ1-1; D is perhaps TRBD1 (5 bases). The germline CDR1 and CDR2 sequences are SQVTM and ANQGSEA. This CDR3 comprises 13 residues. V was pared by 6 bases and J by 1 base, with 12 bases between. CDR3 loop: CSVPGGANTEAFF. CDR3 nucleotides: TGCAGCGTGCCCGGGGGAGCGAACACTGAAGCTTTCTTT.